The 11 T cell receptor beta chains given below trace back to one sample, sequenced in a study of low-dose radiotherapy and immunotherapy resistance in tumors. Primers used for first-strand cDNA, a TRAV- and TRBV-specific set, covered both alpha and beta chains. TCRs were amplified for approximately 21 PCR cycles with a constant-region primer and V-primer adapter. TCRdb redid the calling of the reads with MiXCR, one entry per CDR3 protein. The sample yields tens of thousands of distinct CDR3 sequences, under 10% seen once. Time point noted: before trial treatment. Material: PBMCs, obtained before treatment. These receptors all stem from a male donor with prostate cancer.

In its sample, this clonotype was seen a few times. This likely stems from a read error, as it lies one base from a far larger clone. This chain connects TRBV5-4 to TRBJ2-7; 9 bases match TRBD1. V was clipped by 4 bases and J by 7 bases; unmatched bases: 12. This CDR3 is built from 15 residues. The V gene's germline CDR1 is SGHNT and CDR2 YYREEE (reference sequence). In DNA, the CDR3 is TGTGCCAGCAGCACACCCGGGACAGGGTTCAATGAGCAGTACTTC. Protein product: CASSTPGTGFNEQYF.

This clonotype has a count of ten or more. The chain couples TRBV29-1 to TRBJ2-1, with a weak D call TRBD2 (5 bases). CDR3 length: 11 residues. V lost 3 bases and J lost 15, with 15 bases in between. CDR1 is SQVTM, CDR2 ANQGSEA, per germline. Here the CDR3 DNA reads TGCAGCGTTGAGACTACGGTAGCACCGTTCTTC. It yields the protein CSVETTVAPFF.

This clonotype was counted many times. The chain couples TRBV6-5 to TRBJ2-5; no reliable D call. Trimming took off 5 bases at V and 12 bases at J, with 13 bases between the two ends. Germline-derived CDR1 and CDR2 are MNHEY and SVGAGI. CDR3 length: 11 amino acids. In DNA, the CDR3 is TGTGCCAGCAGTGGTGGTTCCGAAAAGTACTTC. Residues: CASSGGSEKYF.

This clonotype was observed many times. The chain is built from TRBV4-1 and TRBJ2-5; weak D call: TRBD1 (6 bases). The CDR3 covers 16 residues. Germline V gene sequence: CDR1 MGHRA, CDR2 YSYEKL. Trimming removed 1 base at V and 2 bases at J, with 14 bases between. The CDR3 spells CASSQVWADRQETQYF. CDR3 nucleotides: TGCGCCAGCAGCCAAGTTTGGGCGGACAGACAAGAGACCCAGTACTTC.

There are many counts of this clonotype. The rearrangement links TRBV7-8 to TRBJ1-1, with D tentatively TRBD1 (6 bases). The CDR3 loop spans 14 amino acids. Per germline, CDR1 SGHVS and CDR2 FQNEAQ. V shed 6 bases and J shed 11 bases, with 22 bases lying between them. The CDR3 DNA sequence: TGTGCCAGCAGTTCCGGGGGGGCCTTAGGGAGGGCTTTCTTT. Translation: CASSSGGALGRAFF.

The sample holds many counts of this clonotype. V gene TRBV6-6 combines with J gene TRBJ2-3, with TRBD2 matching over 7 bases. The CDR3 length is 14 residues. CDR1 and CDR2 from the germline V gene are MNHNY and SVGAGI (reference sequence). V shed 7 bases and J 1 base; nucleotides not matched to a gene: 5. CDR3 in amino acids: CASTGREGTDTQYF. The CDR3 bases are TGTGCCAGCACCGGACGGGAGGGCACAGATACGCAGTATTTT.

This clonotype was picked up a small number of times. The genes are TRBV12-3 or TRBV12-4 and TRBJ2-3, with TRBD2 matching 8 bases. There are 15 residues in the CDR3. After removal of 5 bases from V and 5 bases from J, the junction contained 9 bases not matched to a gene. CDR3 residues: CASSPGGPGGDTQYF. In DNA form, the CDR3 reads TGTGCCAGCAGTCCGGGAGGGCCAGGAGGAGATACGCAGTATTTT.

This clonotype was seen ten or more times. The chain recombines TRBV28 with TRBJ2-7; TRBD2 matches at 9 bases. With V trimmed by 2 bases and J by 6 bases, 5 bases remained unmatched. CDR3 length: 14 amino acids. Germline CDR1 MDHEN, CDR2 SYDVKM. The CDR3 coding sequence is TGTGCCAGCAGTTTAGCGGGAGGGCCATCCGAGCAGTACTTC. As protein: CASSLAGGPSEQYF.

This clonotype was counted many times. The rearrangement uses TRBV28 and TRBJ2-1; D gene ambiguous. Germline V gene data show CDR1 as MDHEN and CDR2 as SYDVKM. The CDR3 consists of 12 residues. Between the trimmed V and J ends, which lost 4 bases and 8 bases, there was a span of 9 bases. The DNA of the CDR3 is TGTGCCAGCAGTTCGCCTGGGTATGAGCAGTTCTTC. Protein product: CASSSPGYEQFF.

The table lists this clonotype with many counts. V usage is TRBV20-1 and J usage is TRBJ2-7; 11 nucleotides match TRBD2. The CDR3 is made up of 16 amino acids. With V trimmed by 0 bases and J by 2 bases, 6 bases remained unmatched. Germline V CDR1 and CDR2: DFQATT, SNEGSKA (reference sequence). The CDR3 DNA follows: TGCAGTGCTAGAGAGGAGACTAGCGGGGCCCCCTACGAGCAGTACTTC. Translating it yields CSAREETSGAPYEQYF.

In this sample, this clonotype turned up many times. This chain links TRBV4-1 with TRBJ1-1, with a possible D match to TRBD1 (6 bases). The CDR3 has 14 residues. The V gene lost 3 bases and the J gene lost 6 bases, with 14 bases spanning the gap. Germline V gene data show CDR1 as MGHRA and CDR2 as YSYEKL. The CDR3 protein is CASSQGQTGAEAFF. CDR3 sequence (DNA): TGCGCCAGCAGCCAGGGACAAACCGGAGCTGAAGCTTTCTTT.